This TCR beta chain appears in the sequencing data of a study of T-cell memory formation after mild COVID-19. MiXCR, run by TCRdb on the 5' RACE reads, gives a single entry per CDR3 protein. The table lists 300,000 to 400,000 distinct CDR3 sequences, about 16% of them singletons, with approximately 20% in the top ten. This clonotype was observed many times. Germline V gene lookup returns CDR1 SGHRS and CDR2 YFSETQ. The CDR3 runs to 15 residues. V was pared by 3 bases and J by 6 bases, with 9 bases of the junction left unmatched. This receptor was taken from a man in his late teens or twenties who had mild COVID-19 (a few samples of this study predate the infection). Cell type and time point are not known. The sample consisted of PBMCs or a T cell subset sorted from them (not recorded which). The chain recombines TRBV5-1 with TRBJ2-3, with 8 bases lining up with TRBD1. CDR3: CASSSGTGGMDTQYF. Written as DNA, the CDR3 is TGCGCCAGCAGCTCCGGGACAGGTGGTATGGATACGCAGTATTTT. Complete variable domain (other parts from reference TRBV5-1 and TRBJ2-3): KAGVTQTPRYLIKTRGQQVTLSCSPISGHRSVSWYQQTPGQGLQFLFEYFSETQRNKGNFPGRFSGRQFSNSRSEMNVSTLELGDSALYLCASSSGTGGMDTQYFGPGTRLTVL.